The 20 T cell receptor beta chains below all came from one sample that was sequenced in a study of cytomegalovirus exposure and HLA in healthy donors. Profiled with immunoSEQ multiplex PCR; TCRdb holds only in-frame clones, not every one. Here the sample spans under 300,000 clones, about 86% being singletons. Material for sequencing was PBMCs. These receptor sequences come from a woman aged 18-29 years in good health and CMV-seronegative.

CDR3 nucleotide sequence: TGTGCCAGTAGTATGCCACAGGGGGCCGGGGCCTATGGCTACACCTTC. Translated, it gives CASSMPQGAGAYGYTF. This chain joins TRBV19 and TRBJ1-2, with 9 bases aligning to TRBD1. The CDR3 length is 16 residues. Germline lookup yields CDR1 LNHDA and CDR2 SQIVND (reference sequence). The J segment lost 4 bases and the V segment lost 3 bases, leaving 9 bases of the junction unmatched. Full variable domain (outside the CDR3, taken from reference TRBV19 and TRBJ1-2): DGGITQSPKYLFRKEGQNVTLSCEQNLNHDAMYWYRQDPGQGLRLIYYSQIVNDFQKGDIAEGYSVSREKKESFPLTVTSAQKNPTAFYLCASSMPQGAGAYGYTFGSGTRLTVV.

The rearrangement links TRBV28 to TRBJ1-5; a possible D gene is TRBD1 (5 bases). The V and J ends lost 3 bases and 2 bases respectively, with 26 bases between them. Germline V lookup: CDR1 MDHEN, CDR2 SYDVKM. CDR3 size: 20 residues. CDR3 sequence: CASSLGPLIKIAQGNQPQHF. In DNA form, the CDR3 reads TGTGCCAGCAGTTTGGGGCCACTAATAAAGATTGCGCAGGGCAATCAGCCCCAGCATTTT.

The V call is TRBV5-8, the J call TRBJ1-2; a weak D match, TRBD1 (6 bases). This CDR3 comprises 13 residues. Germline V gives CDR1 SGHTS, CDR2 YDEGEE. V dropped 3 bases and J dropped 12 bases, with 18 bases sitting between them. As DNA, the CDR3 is TGTGCCAGCAGCTCGTCATCCGGGACACGGGACACCTTC. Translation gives CASSSSSGTRDTF.

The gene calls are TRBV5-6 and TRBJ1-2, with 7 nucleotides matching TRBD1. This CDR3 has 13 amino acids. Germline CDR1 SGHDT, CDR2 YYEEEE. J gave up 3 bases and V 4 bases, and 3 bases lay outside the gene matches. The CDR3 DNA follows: TGTGCCAGCAGCCCCGGACAGGACTATGGCTACACCTTC. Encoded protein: CASSPGQDYGYTF.

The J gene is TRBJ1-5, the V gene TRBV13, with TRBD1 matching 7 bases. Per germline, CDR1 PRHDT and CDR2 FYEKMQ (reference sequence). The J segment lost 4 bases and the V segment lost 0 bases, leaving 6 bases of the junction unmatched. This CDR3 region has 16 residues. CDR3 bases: TGTGCCAGCAGCTTAGGCAGGGGGACGCCTAATCAGCCCCAGCATTTT. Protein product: CASSLGRGTPNQPQHF.

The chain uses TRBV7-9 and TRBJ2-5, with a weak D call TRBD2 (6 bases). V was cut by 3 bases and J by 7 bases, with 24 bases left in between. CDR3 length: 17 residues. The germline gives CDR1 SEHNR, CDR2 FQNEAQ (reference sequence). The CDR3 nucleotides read TGTGCCAGCAGCTTGCACGGGGGAGTCTTCATAGATTGGACCCAGTACTTC. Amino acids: CASSLHGGVFIDWTQYF.

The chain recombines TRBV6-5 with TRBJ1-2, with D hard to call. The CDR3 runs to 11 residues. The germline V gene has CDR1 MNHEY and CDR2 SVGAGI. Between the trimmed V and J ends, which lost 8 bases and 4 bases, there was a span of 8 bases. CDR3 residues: CASRLGYGYTF. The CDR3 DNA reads TGTGCCAGCCGACTGGGCTATGGCTACACCTTC.

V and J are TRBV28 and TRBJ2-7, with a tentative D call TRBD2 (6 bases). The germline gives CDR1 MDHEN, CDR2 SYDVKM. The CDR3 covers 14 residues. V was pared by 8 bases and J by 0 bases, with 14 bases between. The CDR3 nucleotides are TGTGCCAGCGGCAGTGGGGGGTCCTCCTACGAGCAGTACTTC. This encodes CASGSGGSSYEQYF.

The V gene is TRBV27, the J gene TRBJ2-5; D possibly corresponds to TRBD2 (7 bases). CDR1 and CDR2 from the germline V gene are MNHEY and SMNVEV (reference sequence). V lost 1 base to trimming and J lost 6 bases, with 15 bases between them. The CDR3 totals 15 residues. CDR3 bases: TGTGCCAGCAGTTTATTAAGGGGGGGCAAACAGACCCAGTACTTC. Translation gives CASSLLRGGKQTQYF.

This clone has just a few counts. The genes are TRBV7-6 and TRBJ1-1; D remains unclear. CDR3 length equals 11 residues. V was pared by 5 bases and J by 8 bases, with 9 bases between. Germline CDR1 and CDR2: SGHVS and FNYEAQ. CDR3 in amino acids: CASSTSREAFF. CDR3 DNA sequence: TGTGCCAGCAGCACGAGCCGGGAAGCTTTCTTT.

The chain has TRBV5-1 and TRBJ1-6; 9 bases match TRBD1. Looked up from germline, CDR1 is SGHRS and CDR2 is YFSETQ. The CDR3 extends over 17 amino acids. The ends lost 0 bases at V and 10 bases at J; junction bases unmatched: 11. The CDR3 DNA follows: TGCGCCAGCAGCTTGGCGCCGACAGGGGGTCGGTGGTCACCCCTCCACTTT. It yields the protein CASSLAPTGGRWSPLHF.

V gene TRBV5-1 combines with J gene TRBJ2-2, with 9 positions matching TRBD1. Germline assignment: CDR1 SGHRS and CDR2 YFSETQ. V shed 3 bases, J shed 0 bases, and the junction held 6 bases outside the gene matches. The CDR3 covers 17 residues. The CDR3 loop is CASSSGQGYANTGELFF. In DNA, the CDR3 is TGCGCCAGCAGCTCGGGACAGGGCTACGCGAACACCGGGGAGCTGTTTTTT.

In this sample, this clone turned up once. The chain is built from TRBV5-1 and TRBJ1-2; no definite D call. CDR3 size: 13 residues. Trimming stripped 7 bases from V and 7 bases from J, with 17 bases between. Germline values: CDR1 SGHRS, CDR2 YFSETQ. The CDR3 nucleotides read TGCGCCAGCGCTAGGGAGGACGCGAGTGGCTACACCTTC. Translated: CASAREDASGYTF.

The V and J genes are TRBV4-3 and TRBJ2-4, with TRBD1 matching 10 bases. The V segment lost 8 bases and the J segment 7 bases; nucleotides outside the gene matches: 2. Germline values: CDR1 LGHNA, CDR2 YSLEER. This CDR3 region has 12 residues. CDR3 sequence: CASGTGDNIQYF. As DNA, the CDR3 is TGCGCCAGCGGGACAGGGGATAACATTCAGTACTTC.

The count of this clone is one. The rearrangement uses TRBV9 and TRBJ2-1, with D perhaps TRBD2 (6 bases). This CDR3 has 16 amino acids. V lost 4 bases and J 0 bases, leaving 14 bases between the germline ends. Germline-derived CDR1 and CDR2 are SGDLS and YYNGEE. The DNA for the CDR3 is TGTGCCAGCAGCCCGGCTGGTAGCGGCTCCTACAATGAGCAGTTCTTC. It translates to CASSPAGSGSYNEQFF. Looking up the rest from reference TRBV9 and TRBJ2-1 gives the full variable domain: DSGVTQTPKHLITATGQRVTLRCSPRSGDLSVYWYQQSLDQGLQFLIQYYNGEERAKGNILERFSAQQFPDLHSELNLSSLELGDSALYFCASSPAGSGSYNEQFFGPGTRLTVL.

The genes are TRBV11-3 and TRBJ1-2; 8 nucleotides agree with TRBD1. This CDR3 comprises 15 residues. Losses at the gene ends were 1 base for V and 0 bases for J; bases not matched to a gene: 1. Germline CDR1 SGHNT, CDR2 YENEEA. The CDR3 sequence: CASSLGQGPNYGYTF. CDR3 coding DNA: TGTGCCAGCAGCTTAGGACAGGGGCCTAACTATGGCTACACCTTC. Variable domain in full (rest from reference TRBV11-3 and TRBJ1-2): EAGVVQSPRYKIIEKKQPVAFWCNPISGHNTLYWYLQNLGQGPELLIRYENEEAVDDSQLPKDRFSAERLKGVDSTLKIQPAELGDSAVYLCASSLGQGPNYGYTFGSGTRLTVV.

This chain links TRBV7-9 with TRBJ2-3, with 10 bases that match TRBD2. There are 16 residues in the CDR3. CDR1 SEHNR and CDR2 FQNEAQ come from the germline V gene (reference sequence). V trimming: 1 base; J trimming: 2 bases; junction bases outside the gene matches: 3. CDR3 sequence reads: CASSLGAGGPTDTQYF. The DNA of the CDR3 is TGTGCCAGCAGCTTAGGAGCGGGGGGGCCCACAGATACGCAGTATTTT.

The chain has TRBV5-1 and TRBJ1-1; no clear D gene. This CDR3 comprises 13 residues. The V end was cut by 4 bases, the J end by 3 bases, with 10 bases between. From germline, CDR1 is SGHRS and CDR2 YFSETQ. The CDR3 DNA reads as TGCGCCAGCAGCCTAGAGCCAGACACTGAAGCTTTCTTT. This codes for CASSLEPDTEAFF.

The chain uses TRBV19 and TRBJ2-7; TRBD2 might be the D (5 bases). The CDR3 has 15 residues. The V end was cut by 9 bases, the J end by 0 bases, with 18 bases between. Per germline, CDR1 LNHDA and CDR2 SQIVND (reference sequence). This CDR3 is CASARVESDSYEQYF. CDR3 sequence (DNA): TGTGCCAGCGCGCGGGTCGAGAGCGACTCCTACGAGCAGTACTTC.

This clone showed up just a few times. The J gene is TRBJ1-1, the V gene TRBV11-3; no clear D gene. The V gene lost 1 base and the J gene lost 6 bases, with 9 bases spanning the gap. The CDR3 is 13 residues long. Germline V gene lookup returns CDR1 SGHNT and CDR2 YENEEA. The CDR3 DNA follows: TGTGCCAGCAGCTTAGCGCAAGGAGCTGAAGCTTTCTTT. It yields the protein CASSLAQGAEAFF.